The T cell receptor beta chain described here comes from a study of cytomegalovirus exposure and HLA in healthy donors. Study at large: A subsequent analysis stated that the 110 or so validation repertoires were run on the same platform as the approximately 710 first-cohort repertoires.

Assay: immunoSEQ multiplex PCR; the TCRdb copy retains only in-frame clones and omits some. The data show approximately 200,000 clones, just over 90% seen once. This clone was seen a single time. Its antigen remains unidentified. The CDR3 is 15 residues long. V was shortened by 7 bases and J by 1 base, with 16 bases between the two germline ends. Germline values: CDR1 LNHDA, CDR2 SQIVND (reference sequence). Whole-study findings and limits: Cytomegalovirus association was listed for around 180 TCR beta chains. The study found most TCR sequences rare, yet found some public TCRs in many donors. The classifier, whose performance was assessed in both the original and validation cohorts, reportedly diagnosed cytomegalovirus status with high specificity and sensitivity.

This rearrangement joins TRBV19 to TRBJ1-1; D not certain. Sample: PBMCs. The origin of this receptor is a woman aged 18-29 years in good health and CMV-seronegative. CDR3 nucleotides: TGTGCCAGTAACCGAAGGATTACAGAGAACACTGAAGCTTTCTTT. Translating gives CASNRRITENTEAFF.